In this sample, the clone carrying this T cell receptor (beta chain) turned up many times. A read error is possible here, since a much larger clone lies one base away. This sample is part of a study of human T cells and chemical hapten exposure. TCRdb re-analysed the RACE reads in MiXCR, keeping a single row per CDR3 protein. The sample includes just under 350,000 distinct CDR3 sequences, around 7% of them seen just once. J gave up 3 bases and V 5 bases, and 4 bases lay outside the gene matches. This CDR3 spans 13 amino acids. Per germline, CDR1 SEHNR and CDR2 FQNEAQ (reference sequence). Time point in this sample: patch test 1, 2 weeks after DPC sensitization. Treatment in this sample: therapeutic diphenylcyclopropenone sensitization with weekly scalp DPC.

The source was whole blood, collected in connection with sensitization to the hapten diphenylcyclopropenone (DPC). The rearrangement joins TRBV7-9 to TRBJ2-7; TRBD1 matches 7 bases. The sequence was collected from a woman aged 18-29 years with alopecia areata. Some clones in this sample may be carry-over from other donors' samples. Here the CDR3 DNA reads TGTGCCAGCAGCGCCCGGGACAGCTACGAGCAGTACTTC. Amino acids: CASSARDSYEQYF. Based on the CDR3 plus reference TRBV7-9 and TRBJ2-7, the full variable domain is DTGVSQNPRHKITKRGQNVTFRCDPISEHNRLYWYRQTLGQGPEFLTYFQNEAQLEKSRLLSDRFSAERPKGSFSTLEIQRTEQGDSAMYLCASSARDSYEQYFGPGTRLTVT.